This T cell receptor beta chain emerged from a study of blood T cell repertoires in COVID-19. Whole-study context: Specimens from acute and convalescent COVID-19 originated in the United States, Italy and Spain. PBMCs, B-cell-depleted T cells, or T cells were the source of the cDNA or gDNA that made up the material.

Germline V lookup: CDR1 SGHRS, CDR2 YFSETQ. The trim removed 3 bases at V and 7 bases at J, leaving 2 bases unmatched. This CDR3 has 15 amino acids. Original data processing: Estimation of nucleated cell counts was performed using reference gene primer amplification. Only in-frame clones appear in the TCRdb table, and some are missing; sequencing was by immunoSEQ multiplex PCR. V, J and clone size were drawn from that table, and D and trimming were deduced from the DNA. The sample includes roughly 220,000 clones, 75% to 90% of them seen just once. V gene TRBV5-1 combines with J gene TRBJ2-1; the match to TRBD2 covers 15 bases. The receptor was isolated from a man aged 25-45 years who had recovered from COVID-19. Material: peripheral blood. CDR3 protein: CASSYGLAGGNEQFF. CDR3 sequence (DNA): TGCGCCAGCAGCTATGGACTAGCGGGGGGGAATGAGCAGTTCTTC. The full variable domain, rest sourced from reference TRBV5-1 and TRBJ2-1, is KAGVTQTPRYLIKTRGQQVTLSCSPISGHRSVSWYQQTPGQGLQFLFEYFSETQRNKGNFPGRFSGRQFSNSRSEMNVSTLELGDSALYLCASSYGLAGGNEQFFGPGTRLTVL.